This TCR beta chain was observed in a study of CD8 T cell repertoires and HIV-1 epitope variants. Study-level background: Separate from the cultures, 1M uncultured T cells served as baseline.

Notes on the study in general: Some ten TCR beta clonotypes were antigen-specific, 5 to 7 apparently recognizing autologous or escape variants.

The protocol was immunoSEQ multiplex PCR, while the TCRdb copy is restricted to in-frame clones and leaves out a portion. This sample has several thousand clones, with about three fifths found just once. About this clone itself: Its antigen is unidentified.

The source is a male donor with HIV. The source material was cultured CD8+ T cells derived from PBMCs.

CDR3 in amino acids: CASTTSTSQVEQYF. Written as DNA, the CDR3 is TGTGCCAGCACCACATCGACGTCGCAGGTAGAGCAGTACTTC. The V call is TRBV9, the J call TRBJ2-7, with D uncertain. Germline V gene lookup returns CDR1 SGDLS and CDR2 YYNGEE. The CDR3 has 14 residues. V was pared by 6 bases and J by 7 bases, with 20 bases between. Full variable domain (outside the CDR3, taken from reference TRBV9 and TRBJ2-7): DSGVTQTPKHLITATGQRVTLRCSPRSGDLSVYWYQQSLDQGLQFLIQYYNGEERAKGNILERFSAQQFPDLHSELNLSSLELGDSALYFCASTTSTSQVEQYFGPGTRLTVT.